This T cell receptor beta chain was identified during a study of blood T cells in healthy people across ages (dated by TCRdb to the mid-2010s). Study-wide context: Template switching captured roughly one uniquely barcoded TCR beta cDNA molecule per two T cells in model experiments. To track age-related changes in TCR beta repertoire diversity, the study relied on deep sequencing normalized with unique cDNA molecular identifiers. The donors were split into four age groups: young (average 16 years), middle-aged (39), aged (more than 60) and long-lived (over 75). To avoid experimental bias, donors of different ages were randomly spread across the sequencing lanes. Two additional independent replicas of 1 million unique cDNA reads from the same blood draw were analyzed for two donors (one aged 18 to 30 and one aged 80 or older). What the study reported, not specific to this receptor: Compared with the aged group, the long-lived group had more naive CD4+ T cells, fewer expanded clones and increased TCR diversity, a pattern suggesting age selection. Estimates of total diversity based on one million sequenced T cells were regarded as lower bounds and as underestimates. A strong correlation was found between observed TCR beta diversity and the percentage of naive T cells measured by flow cytometry. As age increased, observed TCR beta diversity per million T cells dropped in a roughly linear way, and a significant reduction was already evident by age 40. Because profiling used bulk unsorted PBMCs, naive and antigen-experienced compartments could not be compared conclusively. Donor CMV infection status was unknown, potentially confounding age-related changes in expanded clonotypes.

The 35 to 40 donors, aged about 6 to 90 years, were systemically healthy Caucasian individuals from Russia. Each donor gave roughly 9.5 milliliters of peripheral blood, collected into EDTA-treated Vacutainer tubes. Ficoll-Paque density-gradient centrifugation was used to isolate PBMCs, with at least 6.5 million obtained per sample. Trizol reagent was used to extract total RNA from PBMCs, with at least 6 micrograms per sample. For every donor, an aliquot of PBMCs went through flow cytometry to measure the percentages of naive CD45RAhigh/CD27high T cells. As for this clonotype: The target of this receptor is not known. Nothing much larger sits one base from this clone, and base qualities are not available.

The library was built by means of 5' RACE. Sequenced on an Illumina HiSeq 2500. A second PCR of about 6 to 11 cycles was run with a J-beta primer mix and a sample-barcoded 5' primer. A unique molecular identifier was introduced onto each TCR beta cDNA molecule by a template-switch 5' adaptor carrying 12 random nucleotides. Each sample yielded at least 2.5 million CDR3-containing paired-end reads. First-strand cDNA synthesis was performed from all RNA using the Mint cDNA synthesis kit, with priming by a TRBC-specific oligonucleotide. Following uracil-DNA glycosylase treatment, a first 18-cycle PCR with universal primers M1SS and BC2_uni_R was performed on all cDNA. On the authors' methods: Each sample was normalized by randomly selecting 1 million high-quality reads, each carrying a distinct molecular identifier. Reads with shared molecular identifiers were discarded instead of being binned into consensus sequences. MiTCR, run with a Q25 quality threshold and the strictest error-elimination algorithm, handled CDR3 identification, clonotype clustering and error correction. A nonparametric unseen species model using Euler transformation provided a lower-bound estimate of total TCR beta diversity. TCRdb itself trimmed the public reads at Q25 with fastp, ran MiXCR and retained productive beta chains. Duplicate CDR3 protein sequences are folded into a single record with the most common DNA and genes. The V and J calls were determined by TCRdb, not by the authors. The sample has more than 650,000 distinct CDR3 sequences on record, 22% of them singletons. Around a fifth of the sample belongs to the ten largest clones.

Material: blood. The receptor was isolated from a man between 65 and 85 years old in good health.

The encoded CDR3 is CASSIEGAVYNEQFF. The bases read TGTGCCAGCAGCATAGAGGGGGCGGTCTACAATGAGCAGTTCTTC. The chain is made from TRBV9 and TRBJ2-1, with 7 bases in between that match TRBD1. The CDR3 has 15 amino acids, counting the end cysteine and phenylalanine. Solely the CDR3 DNA is kept, with 45 bases framed from the first base. Trimming takes 4 bases off V and 3 bases off J; junction bases not matched to a gene: 7. The germline V gene supplies CDR1 SGDLS and CDR2 YYNGEE.